This TCR beta chain was recorded in a study of blood T cell repertoires in COVID-19. Study background: Samples of COVID-19 (acute and convalescent) were obtained from the United States, Italy and Spain. Sample material is recorded as cDNA or gDNA derived from T cells, B-cell-depleted T cells, or PBMCs.

Germline loops: CDR1 SGHAT, CDR2 FQNNGV. Losses at the gene ends were 4 bases for V and 6 bases for J; bases not matched to a gene: 2. This CDR3 is 12 amino acids long. The table lists this clone with a count of one. The data were produced by immunoSEQ multiplex PCR, yet TCRdb's version contains in-frame clones alone and is incomplete. The sample lists tens of thousands of clones; approximately 79% were seen once. The sample consisted of peripheral blood. V usage is TRBV11-2 and J usage is TRBJ2-7; TRBD1 agrees at 8 bases. This receptor was obtained from a human donor in a cohort sampled during active COVID-19. The CDR3 DNA is TGTGCCAGCAGCTGGACAGGGCCCGAGCAGTACTTC. It yields the protein CASSWTGPEQYF.